These 10 T cell receptor beta chains came from one sample sequenced in a study of T cell repertoires in cytomegalovirus infection. TCRdb called the reads again in MiXCR, with one record for every CDR3 protein. The sample consists of about 490,000 distinct CDR3 sequences, 11% of them appearing once. Sequenced input: PBMCs. These receptors all come from a human donor in good health (CMV status not recorded). Some clones in this sample may be carry-over from other donors' samples.

This clonotype occurred many times. The V gene is TRBV6-5, the J gene TRBJ1-1; D remains ambiguous. Germline lookup yields CDR1 MNHEY and CDR2 SVGAGI. The CDR3 sequence is 13 residues long. The V gene lost 2 bases and the J gene lost 5 bases, with 9 bases spanning the gap. The CDR3 DNA reads TGTGCCAGCAGTTACAAAAGGAGAACTGAAGCTTTCTTT. Translating gives CASSYKRRTEAFF.

V is TRBV19 and J is TRBJ1-5; tentative D call: TRBD1 (5 bases). Per germline, CDR1 LNHDA and CDR2 SQIVND (reference sequence). This CDR3 is built from 16 residues. Trimming removed 3 bases from V and 1 base from J, with 13 bases in between. The CDR3 DNA is TGTGCCAGTAGTATCCCCCGACAGACCAGCAATCAGCCCCAGCATTTT. Protein product: CASSIPRQTSNQPQHF.

This clonotype has only a few counts. The chain employs TRBV6-5 and TRBJ2-3; TRBD1 or TRBD2 may be the D gene (5 bases each). The CDR3 loop spans 14 amino acids. The germline V gene encodes CDR1 MNHEY and CDR2 SVGAGI. The V gene lost 4 bases and the J gene lost 0 bases, with 8 bases spanning the gap. In DNA, the CDR3 is TGTGCCAGCAGTTGGGACGGGAGCACAGATACGCAGTATTTT. Translation gives CASSWDGSTDTQYF.

This clonotype was picked up many times. The genes are TRBV7-2 and TRBJ1-1; 9 nucleotides align to TRBD1. Trimming took 0 bases from V and 11 from J; bases not matched to a gene: 10. The CDR3 has 15 amino acids. Germline V gives CDR1 SGHTA, CDR2 FQGNSA. The CDR3 here is CASSLALSGTGYAFF. In nucleotides, the CDR3 is TGTGCCAGCAGCTTAGCCTTATCGGGGACAGGGTACGCTTTCTTT.

This clonotype was recorded at least ten times. V usage is TRBV7-9 and J usage is TRBJ1-2, with D uncertain. Trimming took off 2 bases at V and 4 bases at J, with 11 bases between the two ends. The CDR3 totals 14 residues. Germline V lookup: CDR1 SEHNR, CDR2 FQNEAQ (reference sequence). DNA of the CDR3: TGTGCCAGCAGCTTAAGGGAGGAACCCTATGGCTACACCTTC. Protein product: CASSLREEPYGYTF.

This clonotype was picked up a small number of times. This chain connects TRBV7-3 to TRBJ2-1; 7 nucleotides line up with TRBD2. Unmatched junction bases numbered 11, after V lost 2 bases and J lost 4 bases. Germline assignment: CDR1 SGHTA and CDR2 FQGTGA. The CDR3 extends over 17 amino acids. The CDR3, as DNA: TGTGCCAGCAGCTTAGGTAGTTGGGACTACAATTACAATGAGCAGTTCTTC. This encodes CASSLGSWDYNYNEQFF. Full variable domain (remainder filled in from reference TRBV7-3 and TRBJ2-1): GAGVSQTPSNKVTEKGKYVELRCDPISGHTALYWYRQSLGQGPEFLIYFQGTGAADDSGLPNDRFFAVRPEGSVSTLKIQRTERGDSAVYLCASSLGSWDYNYNEQFFGPGTRLTVL.

This clonotype occurred many times. The chain combines TRBV27 with TRBJ2-1; perhaps D is TRBD1 or TRBD2 (5 bases each). The germline CDR1 and CDR2 sequences are MNHEY and SMNVEV (reference sequence). V was pared by 5 bases and J by 16 bases, with 18 bases between. This CDR3 is built from 12 residues. The CDR3 protein is CASSPDRLLRFF. In DNA, the CDR3 is TGTGCCAGCAGTCCAGACAGACTACTACGATTCTTC.

This clonotype came up many times. The J gene is TRBJ2-5, the V gene TRBV19; D might be TRBD1 (6 bases). The V end was cut by 6 bases, the J end by 7 bases, with 18 bases between. Germline-derived CDR1 and CDR2 are LNHDA and SQIVND (reference sequence). This CDR3 spans 14 amino acids. The CDR3 nucleotides are TGTGCCAGTAGCCAACTACAGGGATCGGGGACCCAGTACTTC. Translating it yields CASSQLQGSGTQYF.

This clonotype was recorded at least ten times. The V and J genes are TRBV10-3 and TRBJ2-5, with D hard to call. CDR1 is ENHRY and CDR2 is SYGVKD in the germline V gene. This CDR3 is built from 14 residues. V was clipped by 4 bases and J by 2 bases, with 11 bases between them. The CDR3 sequence is CAISVEGLQETQYF. DNA for the CDR3: TGTGCCATCAGTGTTGAAGGGCTTCAAGAGACCCAGTACTTC.

The V gene is TRBV30, the J gene TRBJ2-6, with D unresolved. CDR1 and CDR2 (germline): GTSNPN, SVGIG (reference sequence). The CDR3 has 13 amino acids. The V end was cut by 5 bases, the J end by 4 bases, with 9 bases between. In DNA form, the CDR3 reads TGTGCCTGGCGGCTAGGGGGGGCCAACGTCCTGACTTTC. Amino acid sequence: CAWRLGGANVLTF.